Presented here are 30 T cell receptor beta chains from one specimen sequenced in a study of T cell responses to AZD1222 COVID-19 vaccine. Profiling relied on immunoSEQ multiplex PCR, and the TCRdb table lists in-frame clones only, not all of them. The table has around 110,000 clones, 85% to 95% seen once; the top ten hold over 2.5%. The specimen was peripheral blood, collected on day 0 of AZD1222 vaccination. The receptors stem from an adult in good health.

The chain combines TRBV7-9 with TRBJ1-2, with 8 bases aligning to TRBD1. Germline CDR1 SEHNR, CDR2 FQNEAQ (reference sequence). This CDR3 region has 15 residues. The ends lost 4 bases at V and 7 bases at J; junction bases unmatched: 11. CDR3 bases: TGTGCCAGCAGCTCCGGACAGGGAGGAATAGGTGGCTACACCTTC. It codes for CASSSGQGGIGGYTF. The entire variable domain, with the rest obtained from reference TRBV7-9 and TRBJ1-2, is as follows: DTGVSQNPRHKITKRGQNVTFRCDPISEHNRLYWYRQTLGQGPEFLTYFQNEAQLEKSRLLSDRFSAERPKGSFSTLEIQRTEQGDSAMYLCASSSGQGGIGGYTFGSGTRLTVV.

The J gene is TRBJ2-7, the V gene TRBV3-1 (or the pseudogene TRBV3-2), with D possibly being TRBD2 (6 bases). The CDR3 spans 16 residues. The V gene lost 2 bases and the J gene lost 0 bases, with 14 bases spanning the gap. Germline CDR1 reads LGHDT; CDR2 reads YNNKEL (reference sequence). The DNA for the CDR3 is TGTGCCAGCAGCCAACCCACCGGGACTTTCTCCTACGAGCAGTACTTC. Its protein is CASSQPTGTFSYEQYF.

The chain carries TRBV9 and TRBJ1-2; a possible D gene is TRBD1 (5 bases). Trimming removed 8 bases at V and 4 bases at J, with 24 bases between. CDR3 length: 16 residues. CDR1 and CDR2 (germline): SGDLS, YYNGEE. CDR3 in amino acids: CASSPQGGNRIYGYTF. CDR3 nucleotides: TGTGCCAGTTCTCCCCAGGGCGGAAACAGGATCTATGGCTACACCTTC.

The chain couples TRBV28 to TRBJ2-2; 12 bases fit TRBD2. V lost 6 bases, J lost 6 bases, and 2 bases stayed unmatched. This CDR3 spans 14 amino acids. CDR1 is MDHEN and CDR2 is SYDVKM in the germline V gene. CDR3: CASRTSGSAGELFF. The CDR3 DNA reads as TGTGCCAGCAGGACTAGCGGGAGTGCCGGGGAGCTGTTTTTT. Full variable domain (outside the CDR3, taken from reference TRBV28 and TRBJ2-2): DVKVTQSSRYLVKRTGEKVFLECVQDMDHENMFWYRQDPGLGLRLIYFSYDVKMKEKGDIPEGYSVSREKKERFSLILESASTNQTSMYLCASRTSGSAGELFFGEGSRLTVL.

The CDR3 region is CASSLLFRGDQPQHF. For the CDR3, the DNA is TGTGCCAGCAGTTTACTCTTCAGGGGCGATCAGCCCCAGCATTTT. The chain couples TRBV27 to TRBJ1-5, with TRBD1 as a possible D gene (6 bases). Germline CDR1 MNHEY, CDR2 SMNVEV (reference sequence). V was pared by 2 bases and J by 5 bases, with 13 bases between. This CDR3 spans 15 amino acids.

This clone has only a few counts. The CDR3 sequence is CASSYSVSSAKETQYF. CDR3 nucleotides: TGTGCCAGCAGTTACTCGGTTTCTAGCGCCAAAGAGACCCAGTACTTC. V usage is TRBV6-5 and J usage is TRBJ2-5; D possibly corresponds to TRBD2 (6 bases). This CDR3 comprises 16 residues. The germline V and J ends were trimmed by 0 bases and 3 bases, with 14 bases remaining between them. CDR1 and CDR2 (germline): MNHEY, SVGAGI.

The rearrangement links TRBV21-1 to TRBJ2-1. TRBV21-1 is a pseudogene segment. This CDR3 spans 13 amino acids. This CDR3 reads CASSKLGMNEQFF. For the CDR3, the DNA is TGTGCCAGCAGCAAACTGGGAATGAATGAGCAGTTCTTC.

CDR3 nucleotide sequence: TGCGCCAGCAGCTGGGGACTAGCGGCAGAGACCCAGTACTTC. As protein: CASSWGLAAETQYF. The chain joins TRBV5-1 to TRBJ2-5; TRBD2 aligns across 11 bases. CDR1 is SGHRS and CDR2 is YFSETQ in the germline V gene. The CDR3 runs to 14 residues. After removal of 3 bases from V and 4 bases from J, the junction contained 2 bases not matched to a gene.

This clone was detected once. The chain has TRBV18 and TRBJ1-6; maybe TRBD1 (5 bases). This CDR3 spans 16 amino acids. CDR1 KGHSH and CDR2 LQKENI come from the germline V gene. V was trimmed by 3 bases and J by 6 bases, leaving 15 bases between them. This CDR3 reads CASSPVILQGNSPLHF. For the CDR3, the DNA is TGTGCCAGCTCACCCGTTATTTTGCAGGGTAATTCACCCCTCCACTTT.

CDR3 in amino acids: CATSRDPTGHGYTF. The CDR3 nucleotides read TGTGCCACCAGCAGAGATCCGACCGGCCATGGCTACACCTTC. The J gene is TRBJ1-2, the V gene TRBV15; no clear D. CDR3 length: 14 amino acids. The V gene lost 0 bases and the J gene lost 6 bases, with 11 bases spanning the gap. From germline, CDR1 is LNHNV and CDR2 YYDKDF (reference sequence).

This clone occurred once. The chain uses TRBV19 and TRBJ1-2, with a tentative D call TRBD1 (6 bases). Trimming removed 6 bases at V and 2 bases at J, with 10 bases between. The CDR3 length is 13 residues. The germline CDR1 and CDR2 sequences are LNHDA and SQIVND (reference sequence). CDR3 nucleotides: TGTGCCAGTAGGTCGGACAGCAACTATGGCTACACCTTC. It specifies CASRSDSNYGYTF.

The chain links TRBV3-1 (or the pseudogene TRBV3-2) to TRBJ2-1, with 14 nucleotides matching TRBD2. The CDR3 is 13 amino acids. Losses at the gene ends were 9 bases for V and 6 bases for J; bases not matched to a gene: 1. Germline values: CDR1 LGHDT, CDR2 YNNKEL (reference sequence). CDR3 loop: CASGLAGGNEQFF. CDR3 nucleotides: TGTGCCAGTGGACTAGCGGGAGGCAATGAGCAGTTCTTC.

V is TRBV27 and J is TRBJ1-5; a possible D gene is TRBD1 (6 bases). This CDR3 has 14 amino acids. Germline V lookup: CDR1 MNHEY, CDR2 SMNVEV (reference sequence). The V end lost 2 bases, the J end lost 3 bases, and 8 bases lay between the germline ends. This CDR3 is CASSLGQINQPQHF. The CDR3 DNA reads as TGTGCCAGCAGTTTAGGACAGATCAATCAGCCCCAGCATTTT.

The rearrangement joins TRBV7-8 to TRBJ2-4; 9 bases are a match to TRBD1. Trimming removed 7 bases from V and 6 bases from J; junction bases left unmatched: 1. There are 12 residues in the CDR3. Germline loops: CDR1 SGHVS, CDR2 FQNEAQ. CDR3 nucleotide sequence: TGTGCCAGCACGACAGGGGGAAACATTCAGTACTTC. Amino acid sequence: CASTTGGNIQYF.

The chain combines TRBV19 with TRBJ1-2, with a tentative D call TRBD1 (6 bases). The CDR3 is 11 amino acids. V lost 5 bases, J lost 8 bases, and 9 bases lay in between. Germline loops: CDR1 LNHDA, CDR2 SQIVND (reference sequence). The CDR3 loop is CASSRGHGYTF. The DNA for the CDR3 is TGTGCCAGTAGTCGGGGGCACGGCTACACCTTC.

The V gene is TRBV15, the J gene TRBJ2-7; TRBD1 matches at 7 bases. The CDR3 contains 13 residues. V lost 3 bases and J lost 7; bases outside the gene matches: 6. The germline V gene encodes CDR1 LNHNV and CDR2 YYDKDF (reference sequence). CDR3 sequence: CATSSRTGFEQYF. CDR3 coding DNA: TGTGCCACCAGCAGCCGGACAGGCTTTGAGCAGTACTTC. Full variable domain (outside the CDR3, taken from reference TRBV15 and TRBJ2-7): DAMVIQNPRYQVTQFGKPVTLSCSQTLNHNVMYWYQQKSSQAPKLLFHYYDKDFNNEADTPDNFQSRRPNTSFCFLDIRSPGLGDTAMYLCATSSRTGFEQYFGPGTRLTVT.

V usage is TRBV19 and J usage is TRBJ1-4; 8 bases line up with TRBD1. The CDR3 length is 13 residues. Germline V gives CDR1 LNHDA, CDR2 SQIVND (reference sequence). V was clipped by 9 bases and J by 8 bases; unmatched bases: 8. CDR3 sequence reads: CASRGRIGEKLFF. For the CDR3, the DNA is TGTGCCAGCAGGGGGCGCATCGGAGAAAAACTGTTTTTT.

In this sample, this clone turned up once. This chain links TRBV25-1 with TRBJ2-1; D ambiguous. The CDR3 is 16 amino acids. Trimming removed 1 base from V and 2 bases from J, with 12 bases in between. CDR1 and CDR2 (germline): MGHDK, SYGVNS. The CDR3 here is CASSEFESPPYNEQFF. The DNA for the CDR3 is TGTGCCAGCAGTGAATTCGAGTCCCCGCCCTACAATGAGCAGTTCTTC.

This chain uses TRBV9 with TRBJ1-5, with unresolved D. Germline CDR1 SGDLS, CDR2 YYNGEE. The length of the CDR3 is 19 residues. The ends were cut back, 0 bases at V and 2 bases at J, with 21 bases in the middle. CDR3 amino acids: CASSVEGRTVFWGNQPQHF. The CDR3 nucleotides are TGTGCCAGCAGCGTAGAAGGCAGGACGGTTTTTTGGGGCAATCAGCCCCAGCATTTT.

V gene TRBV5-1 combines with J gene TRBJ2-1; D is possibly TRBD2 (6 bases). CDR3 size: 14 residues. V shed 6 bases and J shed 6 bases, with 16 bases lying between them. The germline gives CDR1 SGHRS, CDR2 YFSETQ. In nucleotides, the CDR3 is TGCGCCAGCACCTATGGGGACTTCTTCAATGAGCAGTTCTTC. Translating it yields CASTYGDFFNEQFF.

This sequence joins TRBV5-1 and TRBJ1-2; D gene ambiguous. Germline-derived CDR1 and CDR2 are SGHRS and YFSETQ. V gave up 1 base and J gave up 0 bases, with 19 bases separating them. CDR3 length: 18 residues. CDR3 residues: CASSLIPLGPITNYGYTF. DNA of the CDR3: TGCGCCAGCAGCTTGATCCCTTTAGGACCGATTACTAACTATGGCTACACCTTC.

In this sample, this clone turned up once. CDR3 bases: TGTGCCAGCAGCACTCAAGTCGGCTACGAGCAGTACTTC. As protein: CASSTQVGYEQYF. This chain links TRBV7-9 with TRBJ2-7, with D unresolved. This CDR3 is 13 amino acids long. Trimming removed 5 bases at V and 3 bases at J, with 11 bases between. The V gene's germline CDR1 is SEHNR and CDR2 FQNEAQ (reference sequence). Drawing the rest from reference TRBV7-9 and TRBJ2-7, the complete variable domain is DTGVSQNPRHKITKRGQNVTFRCDPISEHNRLYWYRQTLGQGPEFLTYFQNEAQLEKSRLLSDRFSAERPKGSFSTLEIQRTEQGDSAMYLCASSTQVGYEQYFGPGTRLTVT.

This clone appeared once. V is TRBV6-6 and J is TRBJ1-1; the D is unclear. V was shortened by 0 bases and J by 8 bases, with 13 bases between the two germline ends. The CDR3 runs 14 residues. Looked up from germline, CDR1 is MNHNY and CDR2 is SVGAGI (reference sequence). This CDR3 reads CASSYSVRRGEAFF. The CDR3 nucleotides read TGTGCCAGCAGTTACTCGGTCAGGCGGGGAGAAGCTTTCTTT.

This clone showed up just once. The CDR3 sequence: CSVEGGSYNEQFF. CDR3 bases: TGCAGCGTTGAGGGGGGGTCCTACAATGAGCAGTTCTTC. The genes are TRBV29-1 and TRBJ2-1; 7 bases agree with TRBD2. CDR3 length: 13 amino acids. The germline gives CDR1 SQVTM, CDR2 ANQGSEA. V shed 3 bases and J 1 base; nucleotides not matched to a gene: 0.

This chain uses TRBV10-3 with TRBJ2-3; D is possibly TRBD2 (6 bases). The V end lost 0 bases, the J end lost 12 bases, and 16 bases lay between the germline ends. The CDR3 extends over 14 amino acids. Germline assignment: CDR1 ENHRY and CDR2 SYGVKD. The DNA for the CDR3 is TGTGCCATCAGTGAGTCGGTGGGGGGAGTCCCCCAGTATTTT. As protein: CAISESVGGVPQYF.

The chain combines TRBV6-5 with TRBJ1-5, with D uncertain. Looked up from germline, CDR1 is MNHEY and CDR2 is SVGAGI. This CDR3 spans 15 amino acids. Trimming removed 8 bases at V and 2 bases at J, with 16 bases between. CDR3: CASRPLIGGNQPQHF. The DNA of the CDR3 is TGTGCCAGCCGACCGTTGATAGGAGGCAATCAGCCCCAGCATTTT.

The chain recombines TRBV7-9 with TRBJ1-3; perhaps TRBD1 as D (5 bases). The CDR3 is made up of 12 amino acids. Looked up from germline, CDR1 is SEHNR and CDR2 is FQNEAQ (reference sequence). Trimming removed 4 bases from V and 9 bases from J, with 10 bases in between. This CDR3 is CASSSRGGTIYF. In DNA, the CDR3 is TGTGCCAGCAGCTCTCGTGGGGGCACCATATATTTT. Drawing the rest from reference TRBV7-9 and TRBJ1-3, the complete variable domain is DTGVSQNPRHKITKRGQNVTFRCDPISEHNRLYWYRQTLGQGPEFLTYFQNEAQLEKSRLLSDRFSAERPKGSFSTLEIQRTEQGDSAMYLCASSSRGGTIYFGEGSWLTVV.

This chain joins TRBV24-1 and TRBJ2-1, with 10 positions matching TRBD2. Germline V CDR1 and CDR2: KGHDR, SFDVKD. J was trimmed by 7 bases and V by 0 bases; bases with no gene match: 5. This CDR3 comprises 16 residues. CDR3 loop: CATSDLLAGVGNEQFF. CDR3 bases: TGTGCCACCAGTGATTTGCTAGCGGGAGTCGGAAATGAGCAGTTCTTC.

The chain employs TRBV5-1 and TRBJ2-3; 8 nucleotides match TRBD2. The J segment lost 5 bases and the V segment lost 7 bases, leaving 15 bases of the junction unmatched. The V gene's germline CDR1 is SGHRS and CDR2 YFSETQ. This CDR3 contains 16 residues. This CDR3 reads CASGQRERVGGDTQYF. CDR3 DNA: TGCGCCAGCGGCCAGCGGGAGAGGGTGGGAGGAGATACGCAGTATTTT.

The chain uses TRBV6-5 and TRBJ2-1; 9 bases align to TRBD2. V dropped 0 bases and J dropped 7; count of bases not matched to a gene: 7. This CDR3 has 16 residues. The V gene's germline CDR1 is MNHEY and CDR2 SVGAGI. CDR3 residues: CASSYSWTSARNEQFF. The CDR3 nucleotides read TGTGCCAGCAGTTACTCGTGGACTAGCGCTAGAAATGAGCAGTTCTTC.